This T cell receptor beta chain is from a study of regulatory and conventional T cells in RAG deficiency. Notes on the study in general: Omenn syndrome and CID/AS patients had around 100-fold fewer unique Treg TCR beta sequences, versus approximately 10-fold elsewhere. In Omenn syndrome, Treg and Tconv repertoires overlapped >80%. Omenn CD25-high CD127-low cells may be activated cells, not true Tregs.

Between the trimmed V and J ends, which lost 3 bases and 2 bases, there was a span of 13 bases. In germline, CDR1 is SNHLY, CDR2 FYNNEI. The CDR3 runs 15 residues. Concerning this clone itself: The antigen is undetermined.

Libraries were prepared by immunoSEQ multiplex PCR; TCRdb keeps only in-frame clonotypes and omits some of them. The data hold about 50,000 clones, with 85% to 90% observed a single time. Blood CD4+ CD25-low CD127-high conventional T cells supplied the genomic DNA template. This sample was also put to use in a study of regulatory T cells. Turning to that study: Amplification used 52 TRBV primers and 13 TRBJ primers. Skewed V and J usage and few unique V-J pairs marked patient repertoires, most in Tregs.

The material sequenced was CD4+ effector T cells sorted from blood. The sequence came from a human donor in good health. The chain has TRBV2 and TRBJ1-1; D ambiguous. The CDR3 coding sequence is TGTGCCAGCAGTGAGGCGGACGCGCTCAACACTGAAGCTTTCTTT. Translation gives CASSEADALNTEAFF.